A single sample gave rise to the 27 T cell receptor beta chains below, sequenced in a study of blood T cells in healthy people across ages. Through a sample-barcoded 5' primer and a J-beta primer mix, a second PCR was run for roughly 7 to 12 cycles. TCRdb redid the calling of the 5' RACE reads with MiXCR, one entry per CDR3 protein. Of over 600,000 distinct CDR3 sequences in the sample, roughly 56% are singletons; the top ten hold more than 25%. The sequencing sample was made of blood. The source is a man in his forties in good health.

This clonotype has only a few counts. The rearrangement uses TRBV29-1 and TRBJ1-1; no definite D call. Germline V gives CDR1 SQVTM, CDR2 ANQGSEA. CDR3 length equals 12 residues. V was cut by 4 bases and J by 3 bases, with 9 bases left in between. The CDR3 DNA reads TGCAGCGTTGGGAACGGGGACACTGAAGCTTTCTTT. This sequence encodes CSVGNGDTEAFF.

J is TRBJ1-2 and V is TRBV20-1, with 8 nucleotides matching TRBD1. The CDR3 loop spans 16 amino acids. Trimming cost V 3 bases and J 3 bases; bases outside gene matches: 12. The germline CDR1 and CDR2 sequences are DFQATT and SNEGSKA (reference sequence). In DNA form, the CDR3 reads TGCAGTGCTAGGGATAGGACAGGGCAAAACTACTATGGCTACACCTTC. This sequence encodes CSARDRTGQNYYGYTF.

This clonotype was seen at least ten times. The chain couples TRBV7-2 to TRBJ2-7; TRBD1 aligns across 7 bases. The CDR3 is 13 residues long. CDR1 is SGHTA, CDR2 FQGNSA, per germline. With V trimmed by 3 bases and J by 5 bases, 4 bases remained unmatched. The CDR3 coding sequence is TGTGCCAGCAGCTTCAGACAGGGTGACGAGCAGTACTTC. It specifies CASSFRQGDEQYF.

This clonotype appeared a few times. The chain carries TRBV11-2 and TRBJ2-7; the match to TRBD2 covers 8 bases. Germline CDR1 SGHAT, CDR2 FQNNGV. The CDR3 length is 15 residues. Germline trimming cut 5 bases from V and 7 bases from J; bases unmatched to any gene: 13. CDR3 bases: TGTGCCAGCAGCCTCTCCGGGACTAGTGGGAGAGAGCAGTACTTC. This sequence encodes CASSLSGTSGREQYF.

This clonotype was observed a few times. The chain recombines TRBV30 with TRBJ2-5; D unresolved. With 5 bases removed from V and 4 bases from J, the gap between germline ends came to 11 bases. Germline-derived CDR1 and CDR2 are GTSNPN and SVGIG (reference sequence). This CDR3 is built from 12 residues. CDR3 protein: CAWGAQRETQYF. CDR3 nucleotides: TGTGCCTGGGGTGCTCAGCGAGAGACCCAGTACTTC.

The chain has TRBV3-1 and TRBJ2-3; no reliable D call. Trimming cost V 4 bases and J 2 bases, with 7 bases left between them. Germline CDR1 LGHDT, CDR2 YNNKEL (reference sequence). The CDR3 consists of 13 residues. The CDR3 protein is CASSRISTDTQYF. The CDR3 bases are TGTGCCAGCAGCCGGATCTCCACAGATACGCAGTATTTT.

Note on this clonotype: The junction departs from the called germline gene at one end, perhaps through a read error. This rearrangement joins TRBV3-1 to TRBJ2-1; 9 bases agree with TRBD1. The CDR3 covers 16 residues. Looked up from germline, CDR1 is LGHDT and CDR2 is YNNKEL (reference sequence). The CDR3 is CASTQQGAGSYNEQFF. The CDR3 nucleotides read TGTGCCAGCACCCAACAGGGGGCAGGGTCCTACAATGAGCAGTTCTTC.

V usage is TRBV6-1 and J usage is TRBJ1-1, with a possible D match to TRBD1 (6 bases). Trimming took off 2 bases at V and 1 base at J, with 8 bases between the two ends. CDR1 is MNHNS and CDR2 is SASEGT in the germline V gene. The length of the CDR3 is 14 residues. CDR3 sequence: CASSEIGGNTEAFF. The CDR3 coding sequence is TGTGCCAGCAGTGAAATAGGGGGGAACACTGAAGCTTTCTTT.

V usage is TRBV6-1 and J usage is TRBJ2-5; 7 bases align to TRBD1. The CDR3 extends over 16 amino acids. V lost 4 bases to trimming and J lost 11 bases; unmatched junction nucleotides: 19. CDR1 is MNHNS and CDR2 is SASEGT in the germline V gene. The CDR3 protein is CASSAQPGQSNNEQYF. In nucleotides, the CDR3 is TGTGCCAGCAGTGCACAGCCGGGACAGTCGAACAATGAGCAGTACTTC.

With respect to this clonotype: The junction shows a germline mismatch at one end, possibly a read error. The chain recombines TRBV15 with TRBJ2-7; perhaps TRBD1 as D (6 bases). Germline CDR1 LNHNV, CDR2 YYDKDF (reference sequence). CDR3 length equals 15 residues. In DNA, the CDR3 is TGTGCCACCAACAGACGAACAGGGTACTCCTACGAGCAGTACTTC. Translation gives CATNRRTGYSYEQYF.

Many counts were recorded for this clonotype. The chain employs TRBV5-5 and TRBJ1-5, with 7 bases matching TRBD1. This CDR3 has 16 amino acids. Germline V gene sequence: CDR1 SGHKS, CDR2 YYEKEE (reference sequence). CDR3 protein: CAWTGGLCGGNQPQHF. CDR3 nucleotides: TGTGCGTGGACAGGCGGGTTGTGTGGTGGCAATCAGCCCCAGCATTTT.

The CDR3 protein is CASRLPGLGSDEQFF. In nucleotides, the CDR3 is TGTGCCAGCAGACTTCCGGGACTAGGTTCCGATGAGCAGTTCTTC. The chain employs TRBV6-5 and TRBJ2-1; 8 positions match TRBD2. V shed 6 bases, J shed 8 bases, and the junction held 12 bases outside the gene matches. CDR3 length equals 15 residues. CDR1 and CDR2 (germline): MNHEY, SVGAGI.

The table lists this clonotype with a count of one. The chain is built from TRBV11-3 and TRBJ2-5; a weak D match, TRBD1 (5 bases). V lost 5 bases and J lost 1, with 14 bases in between. Germline V gene data show CDR1 as SGHNT and CDR2 as YENEEA. The CDR3 spans 15 residues. The CDR3 spells CASSDLRGAQETQYF. The CDR3 DNA follows: TGTGCCAGCAGCGACCTCCGTGGGGCCCAAGAGACCCAGTACTTC.

This sequence joins TRBV29-1 and TRBJ1-2; perhaps TRBD1 as D (5 bases). Trimming shortened V by 5 bases and J by 2 bases, and 12 bases separated the two germline ends. Germline CDR1 is SQVTM and CDR2 is ANQGSEA. The length of the CDR3 is 13 residues. The CDR3 sequence: CSVTTGVNYGYTF. CDR3 in DNA: TGCAGCGTTACCACAGGAGTGAACTATGGCTACACCTTC.

J is TRBJ2-7 and V is TRBV20-1, with 7 bases aligning to TRBD1. Losses at the gene ends were 1 base for V and 2 bases for J; bases not matched to a gene: 14. From germline, CDR1 is DFQATT and CDR2 SNEGSKA (reference sequence). This CDR3 is built from 17 residues. The CDR3 region has the DNA TGCAGTGCTAGAGCACAGACACGGGACAGACTAACCTACGAGCAGTACTTC. Protein: CSARAQTRDRLTYEQYF.

The rearrangement uses TRBV2 and TRBJ2-1; tentatively, D is TRBD1 (6 bases). V was shortened by 6 bases and J by 6 bases, with 18 bases between the two germline ends. The CDR3 is made up of 15 amino acids. CDR1 and CDR2 from the germline V gene are SNHLY and FYNNEI. The CDR3 coding sequence is TGTGCCAGCAGCCTGACGAGACAGGCGGGCAATGAGCAGTTCTTC. It translates to CASSLTRQAGNEQFF.

In its sample, this clonotype was seen once. The gene calls are TRBV29-1 and TRBJ1-2; D unresolved. Germline V gives CDR1 SQVTM, CDR2 ANQGSEA. The CDR3 is 13 amino acids. V was cut by 5 bases and J by 2 bases, with 12 bases left in between. The CDR3 is CSVYDTTNYGYTF. CDR3 DNA sequence: TGCAGCGTTTACGACACTACCAACTATGGCTACACCTTC.

The chain recombines TRBV3-1 with TRBJ1-2; D call uncertain. Per germline, CDR1 LGHDT and CDR2 YNNKEL (reference sequence). CDR3 length: 14 residues. V shed 3 bases and J shed 2 bases, with 10 bases lying between them. The DNA of the CDR3 is TGTGCCAGCAGCCACCCACAAGTCAACTATGGCTACACCTTC. Amino acids: CASSHPQVNYGYTF. Drawing the rest from reference TRBV3-1 and TRBJ1-2, the complete variable domain is DTAVSQTPKYLVTQMGNDKSIKCEQNLGHDTMYWYKQDSKKFLKIMFSYNNKELIINETVPNRFSPKSPDKAHLNLHINSLELGDSAVYFCASSHPQVNYGYTFGSGTRLTVV.

This clonotype was picked up one time. V gene TRBV6-5 combines with J gene TRBJ1-1; perhaps TRBD1 as D (5 bases). Trimming removed 6 bases from V and 0 bases from J, with 17 bases in between. The CDR3 length is 16 residues. Germline V gene lookup returns CDR1 MNHEY and CDR2 SVGAGI. In DNA, the CDR3 is TGTGCCAGCAGACTCCGACCGACAGTCATGAACACTGAAGCTTTCTTT. Protein product: CASRLRPTVMNTEAFF.

CDR3 sequence reads: CASSYGTTVQETQYF. The CDR3, as DNA: TGTGCCAGCAGTTACGGTACTACAGTGCAAGAGACCCAGTACTTC. The genes are TRBV6-2 or TRBV6-3 and TRBJ2-5; D is unclear. CDR1 is MNHEY and CDR2 is SVGEGT in the germline V gene. Trimming left V 2 bases short and J 2 bases short, with 12 bases between. There are 15 residues in the CDR3.

V and J are TRBV6-1 and TRBJ2-7; TRBD2 is a possible D gene (7 bases). Germline V lookup: CDR1 MNHNS, CDR2 SASEGT. CDR3 length: 16 residues. V was clipped by 2 bases and J by 2 bases, with 16 bases between them. This chain's CDR3 is CASSERGAGVTYEQYF. CDR3 DNA sequence: TGTGCCAGCAGTGAAAGGGGGGCGGGAGTCACCTACGAGCAGTACTTC.

The V and J genes are TRBV20-1 and TRBJ1-5; 9 bases agree with TRBD1. V was pared by 1 base and J by 1 base, with 5 bases of the junction left unmatched. Germline V lookup: CDR1 DFQATT, CDR2 SNEGSKA (reference sequence). This CDR3 spans 16 amino acids. CDR3 in DNA: TGCAGTGCTAGAGGAAAAGGACAGGGGAGCAATCAGCCCCAGCATTTT. Its translation is CSARGKGQGSNQPQHF.

V and J are TRBV2 and TRBJ1-2, with a possible D match to TRBD1 (5 bases). From germline, CDR1 is SNHLY and CDR2 FYNNEI. V dropped 6 bases and J dropped 5 bases, with 13 bases sitting between them. This CDR3 contains 13 residues. CDR3 sequence reads: CASSEGTVYGYTF. The CDR3 DNA reads TGTGCCAGCAGCGAGGGGACGGTGTATGGCTACACCTTC.

This clonotype has only one observation. The chain uses TRBV4-2 and TRBJ1-1; D gene ambiguous. Per germline, CDR1 LGHNA and CDR2 YNFKEQ. Trimming removed 0 bases from V and 8 bases from J, with 13 bases in between. CDR3 length: 14 residues. In nucleotides, the CDR3 is TGTGCCAGCAGCCAAGATCTTTTTGGTGGAGAAGCTTTCTTT. It yields the protein CASSQDLFGGEAFF.

This clonotype was seen a few times. This chain uses TRBV20-1 with TRBJ2-4; D is unresolved. The J call may be incorrect, as the DNA end agrees better with TRBJ2-7. Germline values: CDR1 DFQATT, CDR2 SNEGSKA (reference sequence). The CDR3 loop spans 15 amino acids. CDR3 sequence reads: CSARDGRIPFYEQYF. The CDR3 DNA sequence: TGCAGTGCTAGAGATGGAAGGATTCCGTTCTACGAGCAGTACTTC.

This sequence joins TRBV28 and TRBJ2-7, with 9 bases matching TRBD1. The length of the CDR3 is 16 residues. V trimming: 4 bases; J trimming: 3 bases; junction bases outside the gene matches: 10. Germline CDR1 reads MDHEN; CDR2 reads SYDVKM. CDR3 residues: CASSSGEPGQGYEQYF. The CDR3 DNA follows: TGTGCCAGCAGTTCGGGCGAACCGGGACAGGGCTACGAGCAGTACTTC.

The chain couples TRBV28 to TRBJ2-4; D is undetermined. Near its end, the DNA agrees better with TRBJ2-5, so the J call may be wrong. The CDR3 sequence is 15 residues long. CDR1 is MDHEN, CDR2 SYDVKM, per germline. The CDR3 sequence is CASSPSRATQETQYF. DNA of the CDR3: TGTGCCAGCAGTCCCTCACGTGCTACCCAAGAGACCCAGTACTTC.